Each of the 4 T cell receptor beta chains below was sequenced from the same sample in a study of cytomegalovirus exposure and HLA in healthy donors. PCR primers comprised 60 Vbeta and 13 Jbeta primers. Assay: immunoSEQ multiplex PCR; the TCRdb copy retains only in-frame clones and omits some. The table shows 95,000 to 150,000 clones, with less than 20% occurring only once. The specimen sequenced was PBMCs. These receptors originate from a woman younger than 30 in good health and CMV-seronegative.

The V call is TRBV28, the J call TRBJ2-7, with TRBD2 matching 7 bases. CDR3 length: 16 amino acids. Germline CDR1 reads MDHEN; CDR2 reads SYDVKM. Germline trimming cut 6 bases from V and 2 bases from J; bases unmatched to any gene: 13. As DNA, the CDR3 is TGTGCCAGCAGCGGGAACTGGGCTAGCGGAACCTACGAGCAGTACTTC. Its translation: CASSGNWASGTYEQYF.

In this sample, this clone turned up a few times. The chain joins TRBV6-5 to TRBJ2-3; D possibly corresponds to TRBD2 (5 bases). The V gene lost 6 bases and the J gene lost 2 bases, with 12 bases spanning the gap. Germline values: CDR1 MNHEY, CDR2 SVGAGI. This CDR3 region has 14 residues. Here the CDR3 DNA reads TGTGCCAGCAGGAGGCTAGCAGTCACAGATACGCAGTATTTT. Translating it yields CASRRLAVTDTQYF.

A few counts support this clone. The V call is TRBV7-8, the J call TRBJ2-2; D ambiguous. This CDR3 spans 12 amino acids. V was shortened by 5 bases and J by 6 bases, with 7 bases between the two germline ends. Germline V CDR1 and CDR2: SGHVS, FQNEAQ. CDR3 DNA sequence: TGTGCCAGCAGCCTAAACGCCGGGGAGCTGTTTTTT. Amino acid sequence: CASSLNAGELFF.

The genes are TRBV28 and TRBJ1-2, with D possibly TRBD1 on 5 matching bases. Germline CDR1 and CDR2: MDHEN and SYDVKM. Trimming removed 5 bases from V and 0 bases from J, with 16 bases in between. The CDR3 has 16 residues. DNA of the CDR3: TGTGCCAGCAGTATCCCCGTGGGGCCAGCTAACTATGGCTACACCTTC. Protein: CASSIPVGPANYGYTF.